A selection of T cell receptor beta chains follows, all from one sample in a study of T-cell memory formation after mild COVID-19. TCRdb processed the 5' RACE reads anew with MiXCR; each CDR3 protein has one entry. The sample lists over 45,000 distinct CDR3 sequences, 28% occurring once. Sequencing input: PBMCs or a T cell subset sorted from them (not recorded which). The source of these receptors is a man aged 18 to 30 who had mild COVID-19 (a few samples of this study predate the infection). Cell type and time point are not known. The conserved cysteine and the conserved F or W are not part of the CDR3 here. The order of the fields is clone size, J gene, V gene, CDR3 protein. Size tells how often a clone was seen (once, few, many) or the class of an expanded clone, and some rows leave it out.

many	TRBJ1-5	TRBV7-2	ASSLWHSGQSNQPQH
-	TRBJ2-1	TRBV9	ASSPPTAHEQF
few	TRBJ2-5	TRBV6-5	ASSRLEGRRETQY
few	TRBJ2-1	TRBV4-3	ASSQDPGGYNEQF
few	TRBJ2-7	TRBV6-5	ASSYFSGYEQY
-	TRBJ2-5	TRBV9	ASSVEASLETQY
-	TRBJ2-3	TRBV28	ASSIAASSTDTQY
-	TRBJ1-2	TRBV5-5	ASSVGVEGYT
-	TRBJ2-1	TRBV7-6	ASSTRTGGGNEQF
-	TRBJ1-1	TRBV7-9	ASSATGPNEAF
-	TRBJ1-2	TRBV12-3/TRBV12-4	ASSPIGQGPNYGYT
-	TRBJ1-1	TRBV7-9	ASSPSSGQGALAF
-	TRBJ2-3	TRBV10-3	AISDGDTSTDTQY
few	TRBJ1-1	TRBV14	ASSQVGLNTEAF
-	TRBJ2-2	TRBV5-1	ASSFGEGSAGELF
-	TRBJ2-1	TRBV12-3/TRBV12-4	AIPRRGKPDEQF
-	TRBJ2-3	TRBV4-2	ASSQGVGTGRFGTDTQY
few	TRBJ2-4	TRBV24-1	ATSARRLWVGIQY
-	TRBJ2-1	TRBV12-3/TRBV12-4	ASSLGRGSNEQF
few	TRBJ2-3	TRBV6-4	ASSDSSSATDTQY